Listed below are T cell receptor beta chains from one sample, sequenced in a study of T cell repertoires in cytomegalovirus infection. TCRdb re-derived calls from the reads in MiXCR, one entry per CDR3 protein. The sample lists some 590,000 distinct CDR3 sequences, approximately 40% occurring once. The antigens these receptors bind are not known. The sequenced sample was cultured PBMCs, obtained from culture after CMV antigen stimulation. The receptor source for this set is a human donor in good health (CMV status not recorded). Some clones in this sample may be carry-over from other donors' samples. CDR3s include the opening cysteine and the closing phenylalanine or tryptophan. The D gene is left open where the match is weak. Not all rows give a size; the values are once, few, many and, for expanded clones, a class.

>-|many|TRBV7-2|TRBJ1-1
TGTGCCAGCAGCTTTCTAGGCGCGAACACTGAAGCTTTCTTT
CASSFLGANTEAFF
>TRBD2|once|TRBV10-3|TRBJ2-1
TGTGCCATCAGTGAGTCAGGATGGACTAGCGGATCCTACAATGAGCAGTTCTTC
CAISESGWTSGSYNEQFF
>-|-|TRBV19|TRBJ2-5
TGTGCCAGTAGTCGTGACTACTTACGGAGGGAGACCCAGTACTTC
CASSRDYLRRETQYF
>-|few|TRBV7-2|TRBJ2-1
TGTGCCAGCAGCTTGTACGGTAGGGAGCAGTTCTTC
CASSLYGREQFF
>-|few|TRBV5-4|TRBJ2-3
TGTGCCAGCAGCTCCCCCGACACAGATACGCAGTATTTT
CASSSPDTDTQYF
>-|-|TRBV19|TRBJ1-5
TGTGCCAGTAGTCCCGGTCTCGGGTCCAATCAGCCCCAGCATTTT
CASSPGLGSNQPQHF
>TRBD2|-|TRBV5-6|TRBJ2-5
TGTGCCAGCGGCCAACTAGCGGGGGGTAAAGAGACCCAGTACTTC
CASGQLAGGKETQYF
>-|-|TRBV27|TRBJ1-2
TGTGCCAGCAGTTTATGGTCGTGGGTAAGGAGTGGCTACACCTTC
CASSLWSWVRSGYTF
>TRBD1|few|TRBV7-8|TRBJ1-1
TGTGCCAGCAGCCCGGGACAGGTCCTTGAAGCTTTCTTT
CASSPGQVLEAFF
>-|few|TRBV15|TRBJ1-5
TGTGCCACCAGCAGAGATGTAGAGGGGTCGAGGCCCCAGCATTTT
CATSRDVEGSRPQHF
>-|-|TRBV7-2|TRBJ2-3
TGTGCCAGCAGTGAGGACTGGGACACAGATACGCAGTATTTT
CASSEDWDTDTQYF
>-|few|TRBV7-2|TRBJ2-3
TGTGCCAGCAGCTTTGCGGTTGGGACCACAGATACGCAGTATTTT
CASSFAVGTTDTQYF
>-|-|TRBV7-2|TRBJ1-6
TGTGCCAGCAGCTCGGGACTGACTAATTCACCCCTCCACTTT
CASSSGLTNSPLHF
>TRBD2|once|TRBV20-1|TRBJ2-3
TGCAGTGCTGCCCCACTTGGAGCGGGAGAAGGAGCGCAGTATTTT
CSAAPLGAGEGAQYF
>-|few|TRBV6-2/TRBV6-3|TRBJ2-3
TGTGCCAGCAGTTCGAAGGCGGGGTGGGAGACGCAGTATTTT
CASSSKAGWETQYF
>-|few|TRBV7-8|TRBJ2-7
TGTGCCAGCAGCCTACCTGAGGTCGGTGGCCTCTACGAGCAGTACTTC
CASSLPEVGGLYEQYF
>TRBD2|few|TRBV7-2|TRBJ2-3
TGTGCCAGCAGCCGCCGACTAGCGGGGGACCATACGCAGTATTTT
CASSRRLAGDHTQYF
>-|-|TRBV18|TRBJ2-5
TGTGCCAGCTCACCACCTTCCCGTTTGGGGACCCAGTACTTC
CASSPPSRLGTQYF
>-|-|TRBV7-6|TRBJ2-1
TGTGCCAGCAGCTTAGGGGTTGGGAATTTCTACAATGAGCAGTTCTTC
CASSLGVGNFYNEQFF
>TRBD1|once|TRBV19|TRBJ1-1
TGTGCCAGTAGTATCGGGACAGTGCCTTCCGTCTTCTTT
CASSIGTVPSVFF
>-|-|TRBV15|TRBJ2-2
TGTGCCACCAGCAGAGATCAGATACAGAACACCGGGGAGCTGTTTTTT
CATSRDQIQNTGELFF
>-|-|TRBV2|TRBJ2-7
TGTGCCAGCAGTGGCTCAGGGCCCTACGAGCAGTACTTC
CASSGSGPYEQYF
>-|-|TRBV20-1|TRBJ1-6
TGCAGTGCTAGGAGGGTTAATAATTCACCCCTCCACTTT
CSARRVNNSPLHF
>-|-|TRBV4-1|TRBJ1-6
TGCGCCAGCAGCCAAGATGAGCCGGCAATCCCATTCTTT
CASSQDEPAIPFF
>TRBD1|-|TRBV5-5|TRBJ1-1
TGTGCCAGCAGCGGGCCCCAGGGGGCTGGCGGTGAAGCTTTCTTT
CASSGPQGAGGEAFF
>-|few|TRBV7-8|TRBJ1-1
TGTGCCAGCAGCGCGAAAGGGGAAACTGAAGCTTTCTTT
CASSAKGETEAFF
>-|once|TRBV3-1|TRBJ2-3
TGTGCCAGCAGCCAGGTAGCACGTACAGATACGCAGTATTTT
CASSQVARTDTQYF
>-|-|TRBV15|TRBJ2-6
TGTGCCACCAGATTCCCTGGGGCCAACGTCCTGACTTTC
CATRFPGANVLTF
>TRBD2|-|TRBV20-1|TRBJ2-7
TGCAGTGCTAGGACTAGCGGGACTACCTACGAGCAGTACTTC
CSARTSGTTYEQYF
>-|-|TRBV4-1|TRBJ2-1
TGCGCCAGCAGCCAAGTTCAGACAGTCTACAATGAGCAGTTCTTC
CASSQVQTVYNEQFF
>TRBD2|-|TRBV10-3|TRBJ2-7
TGTGCCATCAGTGCCGGGACTAGCGGGCCAAGATCCCCCTACGAGCAGTACTTC
CAISAGTSGPRSPYEQYF
>-|many|TRBV10-3|TRBJ2-1
TGTGCCATCAGTGAAGTCAGGGCCAATGAGCAGTTCTTC
CAISEVRANEQFF
>-|few|TRBV11-2|TRBJ2-3
TGTGCCAGCAGCTGGGGGGGCTGGACAGATACGCAGTATTTT
CASSWGGWTDTQYF
>TRBD1|few|TRBV28|TRBJ1-2
TGTGCCAGCAGTTTGTTCGGGAGATGGGGACAGGGAGAATATGGCTACACCTTC
CASSLFGRWGQGEYGYTF
>-|-|TRBV7-6|TRBJ2-5
TGTGCCAGCAGCCCAAGGACAGAGGAAGAGACCCAGTACTTC
CASSPRTEEETQYF
>TRBD2|-|TRBV4-3|TRBJ2-1
TGCGCCAGCAGCCAAGATCTTACATTCGGACTAGTCTACAATGAGCAGTTCTTC
CASSQDLTFGLVYNEQFF
>TRBD2|-|TRBV7-2|TRBJ2-2
TGTGCCAGCAGCTTAGGGGGAGCGGGGGGGGTTAACACCGGGGAGCTGTTTTTT
CASSLGGAGGVNTGELFF
>TRBD2|few|TRBV7-8|TRBJ2-2
TGTGCCAGCAGCGAGCGACTCCCCAGCGGGGGGGACGAGTCCGGGGAGCTGTTTTTT
CASSERLPSGGDESGELFF
>-|-|TRBV27|TRBJ2-1
TGTGCCAGCAGTTTACTTCCACTAAGGGTTGAGCAGTTCTTC
CASSLLPLRVEQFF
>-|-|TRBV11-2|TRBJ1-1
TGTGCCAGCAGCTTACAGAGGTCGCGGGGTGCTTTCTTT
CASSLQRSRGAFF
>TRBD1|few|TRBV20-1|TRBJ2-7
TGCAGTGCCGGAGTCTGGGGACAGTCTAATTCTCCTCAGTACTTC
CSAGVWGQSNSPQYF
>-|many|TRBV7-2|TRBJ2-5
TGTGCCAGCAGCTTAGTTATAGGCCAAGAGACCCAGTACTTC
CASSLVIGQETQYF